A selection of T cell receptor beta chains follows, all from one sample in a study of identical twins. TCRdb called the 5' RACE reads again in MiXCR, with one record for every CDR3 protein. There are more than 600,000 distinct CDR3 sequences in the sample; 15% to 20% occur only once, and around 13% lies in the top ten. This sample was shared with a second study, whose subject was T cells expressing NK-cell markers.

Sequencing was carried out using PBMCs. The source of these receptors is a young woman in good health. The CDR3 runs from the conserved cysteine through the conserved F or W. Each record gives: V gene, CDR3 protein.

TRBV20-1 CSQTGGEAVDTQYF
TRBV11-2 CASSLVVASGRSSYEQYF
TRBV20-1 CSAPSGSSYNEQFF
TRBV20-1 CSATRTVQGGEQYF
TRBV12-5 CASGLHQPQHF
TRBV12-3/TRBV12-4 CASKQAYEQYF
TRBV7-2 CASSLARLALGTDTQYF
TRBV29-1 CSVIVAGRQETQYF
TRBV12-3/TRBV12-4 CASSLGLAGPTGELFF
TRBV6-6 CASSYGEDEQFF
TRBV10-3 CAISEGLAAQYF
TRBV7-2 CASSLYGGGADTQYF
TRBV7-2 CASSLWDLDDEQYF
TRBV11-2 CASSSYPDTQYF
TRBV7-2 CASSYTSREKLFF
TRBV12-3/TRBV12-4 CASSPRAPHQETQYF
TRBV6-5 CASSYSRSVIAGEQFF
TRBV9 CASSRERGRADTQYF
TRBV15 CATSREATGFWDTQYF
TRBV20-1 CSAPDTRNTGELFF
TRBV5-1 CASSLGGGHVADTQYF
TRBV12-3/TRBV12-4 CASSFAGRSGNTIYF
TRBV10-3 CAISGQENYGYTF
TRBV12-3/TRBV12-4 CASSFSIYTEAFF
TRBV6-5 CASSYSDRAHQPQHF
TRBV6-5 CASRATGSRAFF
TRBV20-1 CSAKHRGTNYGYTF
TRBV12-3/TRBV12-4 CASSFNGGRNTEAFF
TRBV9 CASSITIDSDGYTF
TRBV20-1 CSASGGGQETQYF
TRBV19 CASSIGQGQSGANVLTF
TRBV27 CASSFASGPQETQYF
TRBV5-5 CASSTPGQSYEQYF
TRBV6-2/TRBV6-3 CASRSRASGNEQFF
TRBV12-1 CATVPPSLPRPYEQYF
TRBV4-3 CASSQDLSPSYEQYF
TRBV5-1 CASSSQVMNTEAFF
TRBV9 CASSVDFNYGYTF
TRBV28 CASSFPRRANEQFF
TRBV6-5 CASSYGASGNIQYF
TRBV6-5 CASSYSLAGFYEQYF
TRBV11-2 CASTGTGGRAFF
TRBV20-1 CSARVGQTTLDTQYF
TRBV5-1 CASSLARDYGYTF
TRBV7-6 CASSLIRGDGYTF
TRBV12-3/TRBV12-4 CASTLYRSTGELFF
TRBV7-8 CASTRLESAYNEQFF
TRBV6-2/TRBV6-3 CASRGAGTSPEQYF
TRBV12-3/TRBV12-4 CASNKRVGDNEQFF
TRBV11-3 CASSPQGGLATHEQFF
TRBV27 CASRRDGGYEQYF
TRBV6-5 CASRAGGIGRAFF
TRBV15 CATSGTSRTQYF